The 18 T cell receptor beta chains listed next were all sequenced from one sample in a study of T cell responses to AZD1222 COVID-19 vaccine. Generated by immunoSEQ multiplex PCR, the TCRdb table keeps only in-frame clones and is missing some. The sample records around 100,000 clones, approximately 90% being singletons. This specimen was peripheral blood, taken on day 0 of AZD1222 vaccination. Receptors originate from an adult in good health.

The V and J genes are TRBV6-5 and TRBJ2-7; TRBD1 might be the D (6 bases). Looked up from germline, CDR1 is MNHEY and CDR2 is SVGAGI. V was shortened by 6 bases and J by 6 bases, with 18 bases between the two germline ends. This CDR3 has 14 amino acids. The CDR3 loop is CASRSPQGIREQYF. CDR3 DNA: TGTGCCAGCAGATCCCCACAGGGAATCCGCGAGCAGTACTTC.

The chain joins TRBV27 to TRBJ2-6; D tentatively reads TRBD1 or TRBD2 (5 bases each). Germline-derived CDR1 and CDR2 are MNHEY and SMNVEV (reference sequence). V gave up 5 bases and J gave up 2 bases, with 7 bases separating them. The CDR3 runs 14 residues. The CDR3 coding sequence is TGTGCCAGCAGTCGGGGCACTGGGGCCAACGTCCTGACTTTC. This translates into CASSRGTGANVLTF.

The chain recombines TRBV5-6 with TRBJ2-1, with 12 bases matching TRBD2. The CDR3 length is 16 residues. Germline CDR1 reads SGHDT; CDR2 reads YYEEEE. The ends lost 1 base at V and 5 bases at J; junction bases unmatched: 4. CDR3 DNA: TGTGCCAGCAGCTTGACAACTAGCGGGGGGCACAATGAGCAGTTCTTC. This gives the protein CASSLTTSGGHNEQFF.

The gene calls are TRBV15 and TRBJ2-3, with TRBD1 matching 9 bases. V trimming: 1 base; J trimming: 0 bases; junction bases outside the gene matches: 5. Germline CDR1 and CDR2: LNHNV and YYDKDF (reference sequence). The CDR3 is 17 amino acids. The CDR3 coding sequence is TGTGCCACCAGCAGAGGGGACAGGGCCCCTAGCACAGATACGCAGTATTTT. Amino acids: CATSRGDRAPSTDTQYF.

CDR3 nucleotide sequence: TGTGCCAGCAGCTTAGGGCAGGGGCATAACACCGGGGAGCTGTTTTTT. Translating it yields CASSLGQGHNTGELFF. This chain connects TRBV5-4 to TRBJ2-2; D is possibly TRBD1 (6 bases). This CDR3 region has 16 residues. The V end lost 2 bases, the J end lost 2 bases, and 13 bases lay between the germline ends. The V gene's germline CDR1 is SGHNT and CDR2 YYREEE (reference sequence).

The gene calls are TRBV6-5 and TRBJ1-5; no firm D call. V was pared by 5 bases and J by 0 bases, with 5 bases between. Per the germline V gene, CDR1 is MNHEY and CDR2 is SVGAGI. The CDR3 loop spans 13 amino acids. DNA of the CDR3: TGTGCCAGCAGTAGAAATAGCAATCAGCCCCAGCATTTT. Amino acid sequence: CASSRNSNQPQHF.

The chain combines TRBV25-1 with TRBJ2-6; 7 bases align to TRBD1. The junction had 8 bases not matched to a gene; V was cut back by 4 bases and J by 2 bases. The CDR3 extends over 17 amino acids. Per germline, CDR1 MGHDK and CDR2 SYGVNS. This CDR3 is CASSGDRVLTGANVLTF. CDR3 coding DNA: TGTGCCAGCAGTGGTGACAGGGTGCTCACTGGGGCCAACGTCCTGACTTTC. The full variable domain, its missing parts supplied by reference TRBV25-1 and TRBJ2-6, is EADIYQTPRYLVIGTGKKITLECSQTMGHDKMYWYQQDPGMELHLIHYSYGVNSTEKGDLSSESTVSRIRTEHFPLTLESARPSHTSQYLCASSGDRVLTGANVLTFGAGSRLTVL.

The chain uses TRBV12-3 or TRBV12-4 and TRBJ2-1; D gene unclear. The CDR3 has 11 amino acids. V shed 9 bases and J shed 3 bases, with 6 bases lying between them. In DNA form, the CDR3 reads TGTGCCAGTAGGTACTACAATGAGCAGTTCTTC. It encodes CASRYYNEQFF.

In its sample, this clone was seen once. The V call is TRBV7-8, the J call TRBJ1-2; 9 nucleotides line up with TRBD1. Germline V CDR1 and CDR2: SGHVS, FQNEAQ. The CDR3 sequence is 15 residues long. J gave up 4 bases and V 2 bases, and 5 bases lay outside the gene matches. CDR3 bases: TGTGCCAGCAGCTTATACAGGGGGCCGGGCTATGGCTACACCTTC. It is translated as CASSLYRGPGYGYTF.

To note about this clone: Without the conserved terminal phenylalanine or tryptophan, this CDR3 likely stems from a read error. The chain recombines TRBV6-5 with TRBJ1-6; 7 nucleotides line up with TRBD1. Per the germline V gene, CDR1 is MNHEY and CDR2 is SVGAGI. The V gene end was trimmed by 7 bases and the J gene end by 5 bases; junction bases not matched to a gene: 5. The CDR3 sequence is 14 residues long. CDR3 in DNA: TGTGCCAGCAATTGGGACAGCAATAATTCACCCCTCCACCTT. Encoded protein: CASNWDSNNSPLHL.

This clone was seen a few times. The gene calls are TRBV14 and TRBJ1-6; D gene unclear. This CDR3 is built from 12 residues. Germline V gene sequence: CDR1 SGHDN, CDR2 FVKESK. V was clipped by 2 bases and J by 7 bases, with 3 bases between them. The CDR3 spells CASSQINSPLHF. The DNA for the CDR3 is TGTGCCAGCAGCCAAATCAATTCACCCCTCCACTTT.

This sequence joins TRBV7-9 and TRBJ2-7; D may be TRBD2 (7 bases). The CDR3 is 19 amino acids. The V end was cut by 6 bases, the J end by 6 bases, with 33 bases between. Germline CDR1 is SEHNR and CDR2 is FQNEAQ (reference sequence). The CDR3, as DNA: TGTGCCAGCAGACCGCCGGGGGGATGGGGGACAAACAGGGCTGGCGAGCAGTACTTC. It encodes CASRPPGGWGTNRAGEQYF.

V gene TRBV7-3 combines with J gene TRBJ2-3; 7 positions match TRBD1. The V and J ends lost 5 bases and 5 bases, in that order; junction bases with no gene match: 10. The CDR3 is 15 residues long. The V gene's germline CDR1 is SGHTA and CDR2 FQGTGA. The CDR3 here is CASSPSTGKEDTQYF. The CDR3 nucleotides read TGTGCCAGCAGCCCATCGACAGGGAAGGAAGATACGCAGTATTTT.

In this sample, this clone turned up a few times. Here the CDR3 reads CASSESYRTGSVGYTF. DNA of the CDR3: TGTGCCAGCAGTGAATCGTATCGGACAGGGTCTGTCGGCTACACCTTC. This chain connects TRBV6-1 to TRBJ1-2, with 8 bases matching TRBD1. The V segment lost 2 bases and the J segment 8 bases; nucleotides outside the gene matches: 13. The V gene's germline CDR1 is MNHNS and CDR2 SASEGT. CDR3 size: 16 residues.

This chain joins TRBV2 and TRBJ2-3; a weak D match, TRBD2 (6 bases). Trimming took 6 bases from V and 3 from J, leaving 16 bases between them. The CDR3 spans 15 residues. Germline V lookup: CDR1 SNHLY, CDR2 FYNNEI. CDR3 DNA: TGTGCCAGCAGGCGGTGGTGGGGGGAGACAGATACGCAGTATTTT. The encoded protein is CASRRWWGETDTQYF.

The V gene is TRBV5-8, the J gene TRBJ1-5; 11 positions agree with TRBD1. The CDR3 loop spans 16 amino acids. V gave up 3 bases and J gave up 4 bases; unmatched junction bases: 6. Germline CDR1 and CDR2: SGHTS and YDEGEE. The CDR3: CASSSDRGRRNQPQHF. The CDR3 DNA sequence: TGTGCCAGCAGCTCGGACAGGGGGCGAAGAAATCAGCCCCAGCATTTT.

The chain employs TRBV6-1 and TRBJ1-5; D unresolved. V lost 3 bases and J 1 base, leaving 10 bases between the germline ends. Germline CDR1 is MNHNS and CDR2 is SASEGT. The CDR3 has 15 amino acids. CDR3 amino acids: CASSDWVDSNQPQHF. The DNA for the CDR3 is TGTGCCAGCAGTGACTGGGTGGACAGCAATCAGCCCCAGCATTTT.

This clone was detected only once. V usage is TRBV14 and J usage is TRBJ1-3, with D possibly matching TRBD1 (5 bases). The CDR3 runs to 15 residues. Trimming took 4 bases from V and 0 from J, leaving 10 bases between them. Germline CDR1 and CDR2: SGHDN and FVKESK. CDR3 amino acids: CASSPTGSSGNTIYF. The CDR3 DNA is TGTGCCAGCAGCCCCACAGGTAGCTCTGGAAACACCATATATTTT.